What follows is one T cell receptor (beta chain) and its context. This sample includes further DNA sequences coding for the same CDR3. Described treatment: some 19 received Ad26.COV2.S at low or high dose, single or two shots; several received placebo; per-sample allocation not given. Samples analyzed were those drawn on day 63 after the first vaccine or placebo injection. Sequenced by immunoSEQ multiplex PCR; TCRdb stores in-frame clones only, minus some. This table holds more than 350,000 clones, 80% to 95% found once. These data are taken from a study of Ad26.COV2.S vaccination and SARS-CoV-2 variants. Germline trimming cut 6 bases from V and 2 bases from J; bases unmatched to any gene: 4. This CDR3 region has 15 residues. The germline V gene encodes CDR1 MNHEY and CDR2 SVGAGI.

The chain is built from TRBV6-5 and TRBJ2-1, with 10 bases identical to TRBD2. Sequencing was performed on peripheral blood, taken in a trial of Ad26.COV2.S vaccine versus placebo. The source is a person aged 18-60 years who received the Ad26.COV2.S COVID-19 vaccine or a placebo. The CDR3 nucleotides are TGTGCCAGCAGCTCTAGCGGGAGTGCCTACAATGAGCAGTTCTTC. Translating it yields CASSSSGSAYNEQFF.